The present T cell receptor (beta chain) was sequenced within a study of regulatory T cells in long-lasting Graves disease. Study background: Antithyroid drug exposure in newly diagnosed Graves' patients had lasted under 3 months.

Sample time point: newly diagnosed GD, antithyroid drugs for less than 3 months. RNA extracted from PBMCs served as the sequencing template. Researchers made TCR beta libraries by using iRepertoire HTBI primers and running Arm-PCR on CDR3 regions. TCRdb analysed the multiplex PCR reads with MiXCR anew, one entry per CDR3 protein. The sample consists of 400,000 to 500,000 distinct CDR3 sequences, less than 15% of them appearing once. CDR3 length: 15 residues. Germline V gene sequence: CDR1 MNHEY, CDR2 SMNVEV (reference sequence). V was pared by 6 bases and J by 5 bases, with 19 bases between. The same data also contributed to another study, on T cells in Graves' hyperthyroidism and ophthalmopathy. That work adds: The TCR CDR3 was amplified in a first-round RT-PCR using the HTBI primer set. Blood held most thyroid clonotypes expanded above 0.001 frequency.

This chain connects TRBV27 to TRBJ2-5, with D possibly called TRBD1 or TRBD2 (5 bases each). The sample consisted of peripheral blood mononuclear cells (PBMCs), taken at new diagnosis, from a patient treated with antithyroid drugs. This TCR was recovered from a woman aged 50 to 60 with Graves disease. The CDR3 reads CASSLTGTDMETQYF. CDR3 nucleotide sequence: TGTGCCAGCAGCCTAACCGGGACCGACATGGAGACCCAGTACTTC.